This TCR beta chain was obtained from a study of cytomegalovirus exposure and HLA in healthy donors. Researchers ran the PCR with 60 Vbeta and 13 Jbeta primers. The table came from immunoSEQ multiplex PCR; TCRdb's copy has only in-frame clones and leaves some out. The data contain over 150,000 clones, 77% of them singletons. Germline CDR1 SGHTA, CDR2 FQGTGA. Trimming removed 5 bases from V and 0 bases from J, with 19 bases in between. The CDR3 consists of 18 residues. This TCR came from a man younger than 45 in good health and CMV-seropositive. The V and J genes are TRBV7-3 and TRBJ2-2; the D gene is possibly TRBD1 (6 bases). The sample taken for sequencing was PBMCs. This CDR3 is CASSPDQGQPANTGELFF. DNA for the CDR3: TGTGCCAGCAGCCCGGACCAAGGACAGCCCGCGAACACCGGGGAGCTGTTTTTT.